This T cell receptor beta chain was captured in a study of shared clonotypes between healthy human individuals. Study-wide points: Non-shared clonotypes displayed generation probabilities falling below those of clonotypes present in all four donors. Larger estimated richness was generally seen in naive subsets than in memory subsets.

V dropped 5 bases and J dropped 9 bases, with 8 bases sitting between them. Germline CDR1 is PRHDT and CDR2 is FYEKMQ (reference sequence). This CDR3 has 11 amino acids. CD8 cells classed as naive were CD45RO-negative and positively selected for CCR7, excluding terminally differentiated effector memory CD45RA+ cells. Free of recent acute infections or vaccinations, the donors were healthy HIV-negative adults. As regards this clone: What it binds is not known.

Genomic DNA belonging to each subset was distributed in equal measure over several immunoSEQ plates. The assay was immunoSEQ multiplex PCR, and TCRdb's table has in-frame clones only and misses some. The repertoire holds hundreds of thousands of clones, with around 92% as singletons. The sequence was obtained from a young man in good health. Sequencing used naive CD8+ T cells sorted from blood. The V gene is TRBV13, the J gene TRBJ2-1, with no clear D. CDR3 nucleotides: TGTGCCAGCAGCAAACAGAGTGAGCAGTTCTTC. Its translation: CASSKQSEQFF.